One and the same sample provided the 8 T cell receptor beta chains below, sequenced in a study of beta chain features in type 1 diabetes. TCRB transcripts that were expressed got sequenced, as all of the isolated RNA had been reverse transcribed. Assay: immunoSEQ multiplex PCR; the TCRdb copy retains only in-frame clones and omits some. The sample includes 200,000 to 300,000 clones, about 70% of them seen just once. The sample taken for sequencing was naive CD4+ T cells from blood. The source is a man in his thirties or forties in good health.

The CDR3 is CSVEERASNTEAFF. As DNA, the CDR3 is TGCAGCGTTGAAGAGCGGGCTTCGAACACTGAAGCTTTCTTT. The chain links TRBV29-1 to TRBJ1-1, with D uncertain. Between the trimmed V and J ends, which lost 0 bases and 1 base, there was a span of 9 bases. The V gene's germline CDR1 is SQVTM and CDR2 ANQGSEA. The CDR3 runs to 14 residues.

The CDR3 bases are TGCGCCAGCACCAATCGGAACACCACCGGGGAGCTGTTTTTT. Translated: CASTNRNTTGELFF. The rearrangement links TRBV23-1 to TRBJ2-2; D unresolved. TRBV23-1 is an ORF, with its function uncertain. The CDR3 is made up of 14 amino acids. Trimming removed 7 bases at V and 4 bases at J, with 13 bases between.

In this sample, this clone turned up a few times. The chain uses TRBV29-1 and TRBJ2-5, with D hard to call. CDR3 length: 14 amino acids. V lost 1 base, J lost 5 bases, and 14 bases lay in between. CDR1 is SQVTM and CDR2 is ANQGSEA in the germline V gene. The CDR3 sequence: CSVEASRSGETQYF. In DNA, the CDR3 is TGCAGCGTTGAAGCCTCCAGGAGTGGGGAGACCCAGTACTTC.

The chain uses TRBV29-1 and TRBJ1-1; D ambiguous. Between the trimmed V and J ends, which lost 5 bases and 2 bases, there was a span of 12 bases. The V gene's germline CDR1 is SQVTM and CDR2 ANQGSEA. CDR3 length: 13 amino acids. CDR3 loop: CSVRGGYNTEAFF. Here the CDR3 DNA reads TGCAGCGTTCGAGGAGGGTACAACACTGAAGCTTTCTTT.

This clone was detected only a few times. The V and J genes are TRBV7-2 and TRBJ2-5; 8 positions agree with TRBD2. CDR1 and CDR2 from the germline V gene are SGHTA and FQGNSA. The CDR3 has 16 amino acids. V lost 1 base and J lost 5; bases outside the gene matches: 9. Here the CDR3 reads CASSLESGLGSETQYF. The CDR3 DNA sequence: TGTGCCAGCAGCTTAGAGTCGGGACTAGGTTCTGAGACCCAGTACTTC. Based on the CDR3 plus reference TRBV7-2 and TRBJ2-5, the full variable domain is GAGVSQSPSNKVTEKGKDVELRCDPISGHTALYWYRQSLGQGLEFLIYFQGNSAPDKSGLPSDRFSAERTGGSVSTLTIQRTQQEDSAVYLCASSLESGLGSETQYFGPGTRLLVL.

The chain uses TRBV7-2 and TRBJ2-5; unclear D gene. Germline values: CDR1 SGHTA, CDR2 FQGNSA. V was pared by 5 bases and J by 5 bases, with 12 bases between. The CDR3 sequence is 13 residues long. The CDR3 bases are TGTGCCAGCAGCCGACAAATTTCGGAGACCCAGTACTTC. Residues: CASSRQISETQYF.

This clone was seen a handful of times. The genes are TRBV13 and TRBJ2-1; D gene ambiguous. The CDR3 totals 14 residues. Germline CDR1 reads PRHDT; CDR2 reads FYEKMQ (reference sequence). Trimming cost V 3 bases and J 4 bases, with 10 bases left between them. The CDR3 bases are TGTGCCAGCAGCTTCCGCGATGGGTACAATGAGCAGTTCTTC. Protein: CASSFRDGYNEQFF.

The chain recombines TRBV7-2 with TRBJ2-5; no clear D. Trimming pared 1 base from V and 2 bases from J, leaving 8 bases between. CDR3 length equals 14 residues. CDR1 and CDR2 from the germline V gene are SGHTA and FQGNSA. CDR3 bases: TGTGCCAGCAGCTTAGTGATAGGGCAAGAGACCCAGTACTTC. This translates into CASSLVIGQETQYF.